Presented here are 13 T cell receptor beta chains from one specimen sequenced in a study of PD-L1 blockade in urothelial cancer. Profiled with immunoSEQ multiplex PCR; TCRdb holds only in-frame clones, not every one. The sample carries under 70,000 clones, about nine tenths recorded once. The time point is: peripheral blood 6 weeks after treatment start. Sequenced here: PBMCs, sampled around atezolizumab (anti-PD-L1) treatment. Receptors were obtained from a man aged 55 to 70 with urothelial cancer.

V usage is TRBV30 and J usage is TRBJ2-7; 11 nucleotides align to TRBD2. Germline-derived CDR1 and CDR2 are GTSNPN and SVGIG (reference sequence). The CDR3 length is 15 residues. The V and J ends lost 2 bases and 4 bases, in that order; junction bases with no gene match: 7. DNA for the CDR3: TGTGCCTGGAGTTTTGGACTAGCGGGCATGTACGAGCAGTACTTC. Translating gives CAWSFGLAGMYEQYF.

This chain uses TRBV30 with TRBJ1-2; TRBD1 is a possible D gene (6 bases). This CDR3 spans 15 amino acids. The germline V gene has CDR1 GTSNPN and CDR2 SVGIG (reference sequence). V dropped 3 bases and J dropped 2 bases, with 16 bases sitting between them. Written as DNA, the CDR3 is TGTGCCTGGAGGAATGAGGGGGAGACAAACTATGGCTACACCTTC. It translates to CAWRNEGETNYGYTF. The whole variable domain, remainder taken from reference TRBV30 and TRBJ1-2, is SQTIHQWPATLVQPVGSPLSLECTVEGTSNPNLYWYRQAAGRGLQLLFYSVGIGQISSEVPQNLSASRPQDRQFILSSKKLLLSDSGFYLCAWRNEGETNYGYTFGSGTRLTVV.

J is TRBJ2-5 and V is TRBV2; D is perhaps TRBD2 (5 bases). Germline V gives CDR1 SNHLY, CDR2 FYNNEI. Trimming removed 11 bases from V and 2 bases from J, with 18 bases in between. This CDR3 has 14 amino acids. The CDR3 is CAGAAEGWQETQYF. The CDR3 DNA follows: TGTGCCGGTGCCGCCGAGGGCTGGCAAGAGACCCAGTACTTC.

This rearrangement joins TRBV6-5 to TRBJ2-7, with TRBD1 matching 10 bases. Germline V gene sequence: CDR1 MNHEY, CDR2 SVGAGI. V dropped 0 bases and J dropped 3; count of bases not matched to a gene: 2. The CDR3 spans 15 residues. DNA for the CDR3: TGTGCCAGCAGTTACTCTGGGACAGGGGACTACGAGCAGTACTTC. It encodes CASSYSGTGDYEQYF.

The CDR3 protein is CASGLFGDYGYTF. In nucleotides, the CDR3 is TGTGCTAGTGGTTTGTTCGGGGACTATGGCTACACCTTC. The rearrangement joins TRBV12-5 to TRBJ1-2; no clear D gene. The CDR3 totals 13 residues. V lost 2 bases and J 3 bases, leaving 7 bases between the germline ends. Germline CDR1 is LGHNT and CDR2 is FRNRAP.

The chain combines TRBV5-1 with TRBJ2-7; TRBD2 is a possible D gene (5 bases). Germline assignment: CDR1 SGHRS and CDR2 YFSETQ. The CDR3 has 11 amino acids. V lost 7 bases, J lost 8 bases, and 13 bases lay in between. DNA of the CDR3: TGCGCCAGCCGCCTAGAGACTAAGCAGTACTTC. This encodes CASRLETKQYF. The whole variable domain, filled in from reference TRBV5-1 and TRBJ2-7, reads KAGVTQTPRYLIKTRGQQVTLSCSPISGHRSVSWYQQTPGQGLQFLFEYFSETQRNKGNFPGRFSGRQFSNSRSEMNVSTLELGDSALYLCASRLETKQYFGPGTRLTVT.

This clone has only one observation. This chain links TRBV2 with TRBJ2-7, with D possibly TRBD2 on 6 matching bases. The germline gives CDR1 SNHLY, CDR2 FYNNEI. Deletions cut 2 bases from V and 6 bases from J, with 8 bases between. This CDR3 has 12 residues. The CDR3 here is CASSERGIEQYF. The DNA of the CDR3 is TGTGCCAGCAGTGAACGGGGGATCGAGCAGTACTTC.

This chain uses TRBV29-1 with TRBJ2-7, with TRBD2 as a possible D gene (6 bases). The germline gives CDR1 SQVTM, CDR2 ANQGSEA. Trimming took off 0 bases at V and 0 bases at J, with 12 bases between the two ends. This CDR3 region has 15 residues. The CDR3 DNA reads TGCAGCGTTGAAGAAGCTCCGACTAGCTCCTACGAGCAGTACTTC. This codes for CSVEEAPTSSYEQYF.

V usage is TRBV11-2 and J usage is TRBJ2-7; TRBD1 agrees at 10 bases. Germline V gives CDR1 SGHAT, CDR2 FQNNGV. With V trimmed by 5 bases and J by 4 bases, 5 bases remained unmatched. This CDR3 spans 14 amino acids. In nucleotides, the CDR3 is TGTGCCAGCAGCCTCCGGGACAGGGGTTACGAGCAGTACTTC. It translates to CASSLRDRGYEQYF.

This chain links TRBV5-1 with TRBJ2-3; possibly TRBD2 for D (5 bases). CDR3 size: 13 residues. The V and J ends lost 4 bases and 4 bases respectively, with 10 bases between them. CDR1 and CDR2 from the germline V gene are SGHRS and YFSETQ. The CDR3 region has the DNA TGCGCCAGCAGCCGGGATGTTGCAGATACGCAGTATTTT. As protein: CASSRDVADTQYF. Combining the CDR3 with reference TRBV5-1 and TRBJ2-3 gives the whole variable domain KAGVTQTPRYLIKTRGQQVTLSCSPISGHRSVSWYQQTPGQGLQFLFEYFSETQRNKGNFPGRFSGRQFSNSRSEMNVSTLELGDSALYLCASSRDVADTQYFGPGTRLTVL.

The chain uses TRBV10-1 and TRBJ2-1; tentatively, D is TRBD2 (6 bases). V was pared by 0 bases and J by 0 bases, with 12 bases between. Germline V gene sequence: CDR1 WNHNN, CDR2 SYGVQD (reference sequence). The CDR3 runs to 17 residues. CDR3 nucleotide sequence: TGCGCCAGCAGTGAGTCGGACTACCGAAACTCCTACAATGAGCAGTTCTTC. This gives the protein CASSESDYRNSYNEQFF.

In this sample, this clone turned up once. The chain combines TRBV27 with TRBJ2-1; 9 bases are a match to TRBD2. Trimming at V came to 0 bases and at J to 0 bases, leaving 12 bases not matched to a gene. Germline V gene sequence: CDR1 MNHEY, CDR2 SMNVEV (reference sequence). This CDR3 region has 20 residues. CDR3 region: CASSLSPAGGRKSSYNEQFF. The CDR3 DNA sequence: TGTGCCAGCAGTTTATCTCCAGCGGGAGGCAGAAAGAGCTCCTACAATGAGCAGTTCTTC.

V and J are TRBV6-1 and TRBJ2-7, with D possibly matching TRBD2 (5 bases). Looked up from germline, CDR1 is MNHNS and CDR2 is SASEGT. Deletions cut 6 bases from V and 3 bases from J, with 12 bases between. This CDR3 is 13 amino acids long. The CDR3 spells CASSKPLGYEQYF. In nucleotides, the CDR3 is TGTGCCAGCAGCAAACCACTAGGCTACGAGCAGTACTTC.